This T cell receptor beta chain was sequenced in a study of cytotoxic CD8 clonotypes in ibrutinib-treated CLL. Sequencing was performed with immunoSEQ multiplex PCR; in TCRdb, only in-frame clones are kept and a portion is missing. The sample holds 330,000 or so clones; about 61% are singletons and the top ten take 5% to 6.5%. Points on this clone: Its antigen is undetermined.

General study results and limits: While tracking circulating CD8+ T-cell counts, baseline clonality exceeded that of age-matched healthy donors. Clonality showed a rise at ibrutinib response that reversed toward baseline at progression.

This receptor was obtained from a human donor with chronic lymphocytic leukemia. Sample: PBMCs, taken after 36 months of ibrutinib treatment.

CDR3 sequence (DNA): TGTGCCACCAGCAGAGCCCTGACGGACTATGGCTACACCTTC. As protein: CATSRALTDYGYTF. This sequence joins TRBV15 and TRBJ1-2, with D hard to call. The CDR3 extends over 14 amino acids. Germline V CDR1 and CDR2: LNHNV, YYDKDF (reference sequence). Between the trimmed V and J ends, which lost 1 base and 3 bases, there was a span of 9 bases.